This paragraph reports one T cell receptor (beta chain). Its antigen remains unidentified. The data were obtained in a study of T cells in Graves' hyperthyroidism and ophthalmopathy. Findings and caveats of the study: Blood samples included most of the expanded thyroid clonotypes exceeding 0.001. Prediction of ophthalmopathy progression came a median 6.5 months pre-onset.

The CDR3 regions of TCR beta were amplified from RNA transcripts. The HTBI primer set drove a first-round RT-PCR of the TCR CDR3. A single record per CDR3 protein comes from TCRdb applying MiXCR to the multiplex PCR reads. The sample lists 550,000 to 650,000 distinct CDR3 sequences, around 13% seen once, with roughly 5.7% in the top ten. Any patient presenting with uncontrolled infection, other autoimmune disease, pregnancy or lactation was left out. The sample, blood from the first hyperthyroidism diagnosis, precedes any ophthalmopathy symptoms. V was pared by 1 base and J by 0 bases, with 12 bases between. CDR3 length equals 16 residues. Germline V CDR1 and CDR2: DFQATT, SNEGSKA (reference sequence).

The source material was blood. The receptor was isolated from a woman in her twenties or thirties with Graves' hyperthyroidism that later progressed to Graves' ophthalmopathy. This chain uses TRBV20-1 with TRBJ1-4; D unclear. This chain's CDR3 is CSARVTFTATNEKLFF. The CDR3, as DNA: TGCAGTGCTAGAGTCACTTTTACTGCAACTAATGAAAAACTGTTTTTT.